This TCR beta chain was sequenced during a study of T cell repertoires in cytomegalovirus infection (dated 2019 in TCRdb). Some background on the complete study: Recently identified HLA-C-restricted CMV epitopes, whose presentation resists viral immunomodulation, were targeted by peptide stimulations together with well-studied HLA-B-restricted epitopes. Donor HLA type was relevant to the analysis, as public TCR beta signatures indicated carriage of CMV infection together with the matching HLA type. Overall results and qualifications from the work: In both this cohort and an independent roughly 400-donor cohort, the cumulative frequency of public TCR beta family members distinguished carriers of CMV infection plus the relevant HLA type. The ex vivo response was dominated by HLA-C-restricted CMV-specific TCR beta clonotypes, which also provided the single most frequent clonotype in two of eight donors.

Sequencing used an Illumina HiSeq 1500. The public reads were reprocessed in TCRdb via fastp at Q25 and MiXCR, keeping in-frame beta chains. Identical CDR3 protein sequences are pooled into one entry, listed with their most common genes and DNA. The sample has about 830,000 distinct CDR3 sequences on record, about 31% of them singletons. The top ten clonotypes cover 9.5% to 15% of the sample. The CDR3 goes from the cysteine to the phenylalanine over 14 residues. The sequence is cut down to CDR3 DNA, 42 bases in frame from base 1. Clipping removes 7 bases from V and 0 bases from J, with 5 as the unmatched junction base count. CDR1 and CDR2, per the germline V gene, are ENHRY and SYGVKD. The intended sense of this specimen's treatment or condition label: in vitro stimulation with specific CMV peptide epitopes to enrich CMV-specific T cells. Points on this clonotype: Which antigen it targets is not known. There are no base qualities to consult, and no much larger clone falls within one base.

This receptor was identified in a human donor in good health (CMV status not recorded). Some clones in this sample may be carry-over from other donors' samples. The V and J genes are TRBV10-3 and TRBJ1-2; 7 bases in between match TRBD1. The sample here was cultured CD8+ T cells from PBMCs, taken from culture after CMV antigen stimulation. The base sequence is TGTGCCATCACCTTGACAGGGACTAACTATGGCTACACCTTC. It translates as CAITLTGTNYGYTF.